The 16 T cell receptor beta chains presented below share a single source sample, sequenced in a study of control samples from healthy donors and cancer patients. TCRdb's copy holds only in-frame clones and misses some; the assay was immunoSEQ multiplex PCR. The sample has 150,000 to 200,000 clones; about 90% are singletons. Sequenced sample: blood. These receptors all stem from a woman aged 45-59 years in good health.

The V and J genes are TRBV6-5 and TRBJ1-5; TRBD1 is a possible D gene (6 bases). The V gene lost 2 bases and the J gene lost 7 bases, with 12 bases spanning the gap. The V gene's germline CDR1 is MNHEY and CDR2 SVGAGI. This CDR3 contains 14 residues. DNA of the CDR3: TGTGCCAGCAGTTACGGGGCAGGGGAACAGCCCCAGCATTTT. Encoded protein: CASSYGAGEQPQHF.

The gene calls are TRBV30 and TRBJ1-2; tentative D call: TRBD1 (5 bases). Germline loops: CDR1 GTSNPN, CDR2 SVGIG (reference sequence). The CDR3 consists of 14 residues. The ends were cut back, 2 bases at V and 8 bases at J, with 18 bases in the middle. CDR3 nucleotide sequence: TGTGCCTGGAGTTTTTCCGGGACGGCTAGGGGCTACACCTTC. It codes for CAWSFSGTARGYTF.

V gene TRBV4-2 combines with J gene TRBJ1-4, with 7 bases aligning to TRBD1. Trimming at V came to 1 base and at J to 8 bases, leaving 13 bases not matched to a gene. This CDR3 has 17 amino acids. Germline CDR1 is LGHNA and CDR2 is YNFKEQ. CDR3 DNA: TGTGCCAGCAGCCAAGTACAACAGGGGCCAGGTGGGGAAAAACTGTTTTTT. Translating gives CASSQVQQGPGGEKLFF.

The sample holds one count of this clone. The J gene is TRBJ1-5, the V gene TRBV27; D is undetermined. Between the trimmed V and J ends, which lost 5 bases and 4 bases, there was a span of 12 bases. Germline V gene sequence: CDR1 MNHEY, CDR2 SMNVEV (reference sequence). This CDR3 region has 14 residues. CDR3 region: CASSPRPGNQPQHF. As DNA, the CDR3 is TGTGCCAGCAGTCCCCGGCCTGGGAATCAGCCCCAGCATTTT.

V is TRBV11-3 and J is TRBJ1-4; 7 bases agree with TRBD1. This CDR3 has 15 residues. With V trimmed by 4 bases and J by 8 bases, 10 bases remained unmatched. Germline loops: CDR1 SGHNT, CDR2 YENEEA. This chain's CDR3 is CASSYDRELREKLFF. CDR3 DNA: TGTGCCAGCAGCTATGACAGGGAGTTAAGAGAAAAACTGTTTTTT. Full variable domain (rest looked up from reference TRBV11-3 and TRBJ1-4): EAGVVQSPRYKIIEKKQPVAFWCNPISGHNTLYWYLQNLGQGPELLIRYENEEAVDDSQLPKDRFSAERLKGVDSTLKIQPAELGDSAVYLCASSYDRELREKLFFGSGTQLSVL.

The rearrangement uses TRBV2 and TRBJ1-2; the D gene is possibly TRBD1 (5 bases). The length of the CDR3 is 14 residues. Looked up from germline, CDR1 is SNHLY and CDR2 is FYNNEI. Trimming took 7 bases from V and 7 from J, leaving 19 bases between them. CDR3 bases: TGTGCCAGCACACCGGGACCGAAATCAGGTGGCTACACCTTC. Protein sequence: CASTPGPKSGGYTF.

The rearrangement uses TRBV4-3 and TRBJ1-1; the match to TRBD1 covers 7 bases. The CDR3 contains 15 residues. V dropped 4 bases and J dropped 0; count of bases not matched to a gene: 5. Germline CDR1 and CDR2: LGHNA and YSLEER. CDR3 sequence (DNA): TGCGCCAGCAGCCTAGGGGGCCCAGTGAACACTGAAGCTTTCTTT. Translated: CASSLGGPVNTEAFF.

The chain carries TRBV4-3 and TRBJ1-2; D is unclear. The CDR3 spans 14 residues. Looked up from germline, CDR1 is LGHNA and CDR2 is YSLEER. V shed 0 bases and J shed 3 bases, with 8 bases lying between them. CDR3 loop: CASSQDTGYYGYTF. CDR3 DNA sequence: TGCGCCAGCAGCCAAGATACGGGTTACTATGGCTACACCTTC.

This chain connects TRBV7-9 to TRBJ1-1; 7 positions match TRBD1. Germline V gene lookup returns CDR1 SEHNR and CDR2 FQNEAQ (reference sequence). J gave up 11 bases and V 1 base, and 10 bases lay outside the gene matches. CDR3 length equals 14 residues. CDR3 DNA: TGTGCCAGCAGCTTAGGCCGAGGGGGCACGCCCGCTTTCTTT. It translates to CASSLGRGGTPAFF.

The J gene is TRBJ1-5, the V gene TRBV2, with D maybe TRBD1 (5 bases). Trimming left V 6 bases short and J 3 bases short, with 21 bases between. This CDR3 is 17 amino acids long. The germline V gene has CDR1 SNHLY and CDR2 FYNNEI. In DNA form, the CDR3 reads TGTGCCAGCAGCCCGGGGGTGGCAGGCCTCCTCAATCAGCCCCAGCATTTT. Protein sequence: CASSPGVAGLLNQPQHF.

The chain recombines TRBV5-6 with TRBJ1-1; TRBD1 agrees at 9 bases. This CDR3 is built from 16 residues. V lost 4 bases, J lost 1 base, and 8 bases stayed unmatched. The germline V gene encodes CDR1 SGHDT and CDR2 YYEEEE. CDR3 DNA sequence: TGTGCCAGCAGCGACCCGGGACAGGGCGGGAACACTGAAGCTTTCTTT. Amino acid sequence: CASSDPGQGGNTEAFF.

V gene TRBV18 combines with J gene TRBJ1-4; weak D call: TRBD1 (6 bases). V was pared by 4 bases and J by 0 bases, with 12 bases between. Germline CDR1 and CDR2: KGHSH and LQKENI. This CDR3 comprises 16 residues. In DNA form, the CDR3 reads TGTGCCAGCTCACTGAGAGGACAGTCAACTAATGAAAAACTGTTTTTT. It is translated as CASSLRGQSTNEKLFF.

This chain joins TRBV19 and TRBJ1-2, with D possibly being TRBD1 (6 bases). V shed 10 bases and J shed 7 bases, with 10 bases lying between them. The CDR3 has 10 residues. Germline CDR1 LNHDA, CDR2 SQIVND (reference sequence). CDR3 sequence reads: CATHRVGYTF. CDR3 coding DNA: TGTGCCACCCACAGGGTTGGCTACACCTTC.

V usage is TRBV5-6 and J usage is TRBJ1-2; D is unresolved. The V gene lost 5 bases and the J gene lost 7 bases, with 15 bases spanning the gap. Germline CDR1 is SGHDT and CDR2 is YYEEEE. The CDR3 runs 13 residues. CDR3 sequence (DNA): TGTGCCAGCAGTCGCCCCGAGGGAGGTGGCTACACCTTC. Translated, it gives CASSRPEGGGYTF.

The chain has TRBV28 and TRBJ2-7; TRBD2 agrees at 8 bases. Germline CDR1 reads MDHEN; CDR2 reads SYDVKM. The length of the CDR3 is 18 residues. The V gene end was trimmed by 2 bases and the J gene end by 3 bases; junction bases not matched to a gene: 15. The CDR3 spells CASSLGAGGGGRDYEQYF. Here the CDR3 DNA reads TGTGCCAGCAGTTTAGGGGCGGGAGGAGGGGGGAGGGACTACGAGCAGTACTTC.

This clone was picked up one time. The rearrangement links TRBV3-1 (or the pseudogene TRBV3-2) to TRBJ2-3; 8 bases are shared with TRBD2. The CDR3 extends over 17 amino acids. Germline assignment: CDR1 LGHDT and CDR2 YNNKEL (reference sequence). V was clipped by 1 base and J by 6 bases; unmatched bases: 12. CDR3 amino acids: CASSQAGGLAGFDTQYF. The DNA for the CDR3 is TGTGCCAGCAGCCAAGCTGGAGGACTAGCCGGGTTTGATACGCAGTATTTT.